The source of this T cell receptor beta chain is a study of sequential checkpoint blockade in melanoma. Germline trimming cut 0 bases from V and 6 bases from J; bases unmatched to any gene: 7. Germline V gene data show CDR1 as MGHRA and CDR2 as YSYEKL. The CDR3 length is 16 residues. The method was immunoSEQ multiplex PCR; TCRdb's version includes in-frame clones alone and lacks a portion of them. Found here are more than 4,000 clones, 50% to 65% of them singletons; the top ten hold around 23%. Treatment here: randomized to nivolumab then ipilimumab (arm A) or the reverse (arm B). DNA-damaging chemotherapy had not been given to any patient beforehand. PBMC sorting kept live CD3+CD8+ cells without CD19 or CD56.

This chain joins TRBV4-1 and TRBJ2-1; 8 bases are shared with TRBD2. The clonotype was recovered from a human donor with melanoma. The sequences come from CD8+ T cells sorted from blood (inferred from file names), collected from a patient given nivolumab and ipilimumab in sequence. CDR3 in amino acids: CASSQETSGSINEQFF. CDR3 sequence (DNA): TGCGCCAGCAGCCAAGAAACAAGCGGGAGTATCAATGAGCAGTTCTTC.